The entry below describes one T cell receptor (beta chain). The data originate from a study of OX40 agonist ivuxolimab in advanced cancers. Trimming left V 6 bases short and J 0 bases short, with 6 bases between. The CDR3 is 14 amino acids. Germline loops: CDR1 MRHNA, CDR2 SNTAGT. Using immunoSEQ multiplex PCR, the repertoire was profiled, and TCRdb retains in-frame clones only, with some absent. The sample lists some 60,000 clones; more than 85% were seen once. V and J are TRBV6-4 and TRBJ1-6, with D tentatively TRBD1 (6 bases). The sample here was CD4+ or CD8+ T cells sorted from blood, taken in a trial of the OX40 agonist ivuxolimab. The TCR originated in an adult with an advanced solid tumor such as melanoma, head and neck, liver or kidney cancer. CDR3 sequence: CASRDSSYNSPLHF. For the CDR3, the DNA is TGTGCCAGCAGGGACAGCTCCTATAATTCACCCCTCCACTTT.